One and the same sample provided the 5 T cell receptor beta chains below, sequenced in a study of T cell repertoires and Cas9 in healthy adults. Clones were read by immunoSEQ multiplex PCR, and TCRdb kept only the in-frame ones, dropping some. The profile shows some 21,000 clones, 90% of them singletons. Sequencing was done on a sample of CD4+ effector T cells (CD127+, CD25-, CD137-, CD154-) from PBMCs; culture status not recorded. These receptor sequences come from a human donor in good health.

The chain is built from TRBV5-5 and TRBJ1-4; tentatively, D is TRBD1 (5 bases). The V end was cut by 4 bases, the J end by 8 bases, with 21 bases between. The CDR3 totals 16 residues. Germline assignment: CDR1 SGHKS and CDR2 YYEKEE (reference sequence). CDR3 amino acids: CASSRTTHGAYEKLFF. The CDR3, as DNA: TGTGCCAGCAGCCGTACGACCCACGGGGCATACGAAAAACTGTTTTTT.

This clone came up once. The gene calls are TRBV9 and TRBJ1-1, with 8 bases aligning to TRBD1. Germline CDR1 SGDLS, CDR2 YYNGEE. The CDR3 totals 15 residues. Germline trimming cut 2 bases from V and 0 bases from J; bases unmatched to any gene: 3. CDR3 residues: CASSVGTGLNTEAFF. CDR3 in DNA: TGTGCCAGCAGCGTCGGGACAGGCCTGAACACTGAAGCTTTCTTT.

This chain connects TRBV6-5 to TRBJ1-6; 7 bases fit TRBD1. The CDR3 is 15 amino acids. V lost 2 bases, J lost 7 bases, and 5 bases stayed unmatched. Germline CDR1 and CDR2: MNHEY and SVGAGI. The CDR3 nucleotides read TGTGCCAGCAGTTACGAGACAGGGATCAATTCACCCCTCCACTTT. As protein: CASSYETGINSPLHF.

This chain uses TRBV7-9 with TRBJ2-2; D unresolved. The CDR3 runs 14 residues. Germline CDR1 reads SEHNR; CDR2 reads FQNEAQ (reference sequence). V gave up 1 base and J gave up 0 bases, with 3 bases separating them. CDR3 region: CASSLGANTGELFF. DNA of the CDR3: TGTGCCAGCAGCTTAGGGGCGAACACCGGGGAGCTGTTTTTT.

V usage is TRBV6-1 and J usage is TRBJ1-6, with 9 bases identical to TRBD1. The germline gives CDR1 MNHNS, CDR2 SASEGT. J was trimmed by 4 bases and V by 6 bases; bases with no gene match: 4. CDR3 length: 15 amino acids. CDR3 amino acids: CASRPGTGYNSPLHF. In DNA form, the CDR3 reads TGTGCCAGCAGGCCCGGGACAGGGTATAATTCACCCCTCCACTTT.